The T cell receptor beta chain under discussion was sequenced for a study of blood T cell repertoires in COVID-19. Study at large: COVID-19 samples collected from the United States, Italy and Spain covered acute and convalescent phases.

The length of the CDR3 is 19 residues. Clones were read by immunoSEQ multiplex PCR, and TCRdb kept only the in-frame ones, dropping some. This sample has nearly 40,000 clones, with more than 75% found just once. The chain couples TRBV21-1 to TRBJ2-5; TRBD1 is the table's D call, not checked against the DNA. TRBV21-1 is deemed a pseudogene. Sequenced: peripheral blood. This receptor was taken from a man aged 50-59 years with active or convalescent COVID-19. CDR3 in amino acids: CASSKGPGLSSIESETQYF. The CDR3 DNA reads as TGTGCCAGCAGCAAAGGGCCAGGGCTCAGTTCTATCGAGTCCGAGACCCAGTACTTC.